The T cell receptor (beta chain) under discussion was sequenced for a study of cytomegalovirus exposure and HLA in healthy donors. V shed 7 bases and J shed 4 bases, with 14 bases lying between them. In germline, CDR1 is GTSNPN, CDR2 SVGIG (reference sequence). This CDR3 spans 13 amino acids. It was with 60 Vbeta and 13 Jbeta primers that the PCR ran. Clones were sequenced by immunoSEQ multiplex PCR, and TCRdb holds only the in-frame ones, with some missing. The data contain some 95,000 clones, approximately 77% of them seen just once; the ten biggest clones take up 4.9%. As for this clone: What it recognizes is unknown.

General observations from the study: HLA restriction was apparent for most CMV-associated TCR beta chains in a later analysis. Being productive about 87% or about 30% of the time was typical of most TCR beta V segments in an earlier analysis.

The rearrangement uses TRBV30 and TRBJ1-5, with D perhaps TRBD1 (6 bases). This sequence originates from a woman in her 40s in good health and CMV-seronegative. The sample consisted of PBMCs. The DNA for the CDR3 is TGTGCCTATGCCCCAGGGGTTAATCAGCCCCAGCATTTT. It is translated as CAYAPGVNQPQHF.